The sequence of this TCR beta chain was determined in a study of a mutant IDH1 vaccine in newly diagnosed glioma. Profiling relied on immunoSEQ multiplex PCR, and the TCRdb table lists in-frame clones only, not all of them. The table has 25,000 to 40,000 clones, around 79% seen once. With 6 bases removed from V and 2 bases from J, the gap between germline ends came to 5 bases. CDR3 length: 10 residues. Per the germline V gene, CDR1 is DFQATT and CDR2 is SNEGSKA (reference sequence). Time point specified: week 35, safety follow-up. Every single dose of the vaccine, 300 ug of mutant IDH1 20-mer peptide, came with topical imiquimod. Comments on this clone: Its cognate antigen is unknown.

The gene calls are TRBV20-1 and TRBJ2-7; the D call may be TRBD1 or TRBD2 (5 bases each). The specimen was PBMCs, collected from a glioma patient whose treatment included an IDH1 peptide vaccine. This TCR was recovered from a woman aged 30 to 39 with glioma. Some clones in this sample may be carry-over from other donors' samples. The chain's CDR3 is CSAGPYEQYF. CDR3 nucleotide sequence: TGCAGTGCGGGACCCTACGAGCAGTACTTC.